This TCR beta chain stems from a study of vaccination effects on CD4 cells after COVID-19 (dated by TCRdb to 2021 to 2024). Study-wide context: Across the study, the median time from the second dose to post-vaccine sampling was 72 days (range 14 to 241). The study compared SARS-CoV-2 spike-specific CD4+ TCR repertoires before and after mRNA vaccination in COVID-19 convalescent patients and infection-naive vaccine recipients. The full study included 9 to 10 COVID-19 convalescent patients and a few SARS-CoV-2-naive healthy vaccine recipients. In the study, cultures from other donors were sequenced using the Oncomine TCR Beta short-read assay on an Illumina iSeq 100. Points the paper makes about the study in general: At late post-vaccination timepoints, both infection-induced and vaccine-induced clones showed marked clonal contraction, consistent with waning T cell responses. Among healthy vaccine recipients, nearly all vaccine-induced clones were SARS-CoV-2 mono-reactive, and just 1 of 255 was cross-reactive with common cold coronaviruses. Limitations of the study were the small number of convalescent patients and the absence of early post-infection timepoints.

Worth noting for this clone: Its antigen is not yet known. Base-call qualities are not available, and no considerably larger clone is one nucleotide away.

For CDR1 and CDR2, the germline V gene lists SGHRS and YFSETQ. Cut back by 0 bases and 6 bases, the V and J ends lie 3 bases apart. The CDR3 runs 11 residues from the cysteine to the phenylalanine. The DNA shown is the 33-base CDR3, in frame from base 1. To identify antigen-specific CD4+ T cell clonotypes by their expansion, the ViraFEST assay first stimulated PBMC with viral peptide pools and then applied TCR sequencing. After less than 13 days of culture, CD4+ T cells were isolated with the EasySep CD4+ T cell isolation kit. Two doses of either the BNT162b2 or the mRNA-1273 mRNA SARS-CoV-2 vaccine were administered to participants. None of the healthy vaccine recipients had a prior SARS-CoV-2 infection, which was confirmed by nucleocapsid antibody tests that came back negative both before and after vaccination. Approximately 2 million PBMC per well were cultured in IMDM with around 5% human AB serum, 8.5 to 10 IU/ml IL-2 and gentamicin, plus 10 ug/ml peptides. Half of the culture medium was replaced with fresh IL-2-containing medium on days 3 and 7. Unless otherwise noted, each peptide stimulation condition was cultured in triplicate wells. Using Ficoll-Paque Plus gradient centrifugation, PBMC were separated from whole blood and then either used fresh or cryopreserved at -140C. The overlapping peptide pools covered the spike proteins of SARS-CoV-2 as well as those of the common cold coronaviruses HCoV-NL63, HCoV-OC43 and HCoV-229E. The QIAamp micro DNA kit was used to extract genomic DNA from the cultured CD4+ T cells.

Library preparation used the immunoSEQ multiplex PCR assay. DNA from the CD4+ T cells that had been cultured and isolated underwent TCR beta CDR3 sequencing. In the original analysis: Non-productive TCR sequences were discarded, and reads were trimmed to the CDR3 region, with only CDR3s of 7 or more amino acids retained. The MANAFEST web app was used to identify antigen-specific clonotypes by comparing expansion in peptide wells with expansion in reference cultures. To count as positive, a clone had to show expansion at FDR<0.05 compared with the reference and with all other wells, an odds ratio above 5, and a frequency above 0.1% in two replicate wells. A clonotype was defined as cross-reactive if the clonotype was significantly expanded both in SARS-CoV-2 spike wells and in at least one common cold coronavirus spike condition. CDR3 similarity was assessed by Levenshtein distance with the stringdist R package, and unrooted trees were built with ape in R 3.6.1. Sourced from immuneACCESS, this table was stored by TCRdb with only in-frame sequences that have V and J called. A share of the clones is absent; for the studies checked, an unresolved V gene accounts for under half, and the remainder has no known explanation. V and J calls and clone size are given by that table; D and trimming were obtained from the DNA. The table for this sample lists approximately 12,000 clones; approximately 71% of them were counted only once. The ten largest clonotypes hold under 10% of the sample.

This receptor was obtained from a human donor who received a COVID-19 vaccine. This chain is built from TRBV5-1 and TRBJ1-1; the D segment cannot be called with confidence. The specimen comprised CD4+ T cells from PBMCs cultured with SARS-CoV-2 spike peptides, sampled after COVID-19 vaccination. Interpreted using the paper, the cell subset or site label stands for: SARS-CoV-2 spike overlapping peptide pool stimulation. The DNA sequence is as follows: TGCGCCAGCAGCTTGGGGGCTGAAGCTTTCTTT. It translates to CASSLGAEAFF.